In its sample, the clone carrying this T cell receptor beta chain was seen many times. V shed 8 bases and J 5 bases; nucleotides not matched to a gene: 18. Germline CDR1 GTSNPN, CDR2 SVGIG (reference sequence). This CDR3 contains 16 residues. A roughly 10 ml volume of fresh peripheral blood provided the PBMCs. These data come from a study of T cells in Graves' hyperthyroidism and ophthalmopathy. Authors of the study amplified TCR beta CDR3 regions from RNA transcripts. The HTBI primer set was used in a first-round RT-PCR of the TCR CDR3. TCRdb re-derived calls from the multiplex PCR reads in MiXCR, one entry per CDR3 protein. Here the sample spans under 350,000 distinct CDR3 sequences, about 25% being singletons.

Input material: blood. The sequence was collected from a man aged 40-49 years with Graves' hyperthyroidism that later progressed to Graves' ophthalmopathy. The chain combines TRBV30 with TRBJ2-5, with 9 bases that match TRBD2. The CDR3 DNA sequence: TGTGCCGGTCGGAAGGGGACGATAGCGGGAGTGGAGACCCAGTACTTC. Encoded protein: CAGRKGTIAGVETQYF. Using reference TRBV30 and TRBJ2-5 for the parts outside the CDR3, the full variable domain is SQTIHQWPATLVQPVGSPLSLECTVEGTSNPNLYWYRQAAGRGLQLLFYSVGIGQISSEVPQNLSASRPQDRQFILSSKKLLLSDSGFYLCAGRKGTIAGVETQYFGPGTRLLVL.